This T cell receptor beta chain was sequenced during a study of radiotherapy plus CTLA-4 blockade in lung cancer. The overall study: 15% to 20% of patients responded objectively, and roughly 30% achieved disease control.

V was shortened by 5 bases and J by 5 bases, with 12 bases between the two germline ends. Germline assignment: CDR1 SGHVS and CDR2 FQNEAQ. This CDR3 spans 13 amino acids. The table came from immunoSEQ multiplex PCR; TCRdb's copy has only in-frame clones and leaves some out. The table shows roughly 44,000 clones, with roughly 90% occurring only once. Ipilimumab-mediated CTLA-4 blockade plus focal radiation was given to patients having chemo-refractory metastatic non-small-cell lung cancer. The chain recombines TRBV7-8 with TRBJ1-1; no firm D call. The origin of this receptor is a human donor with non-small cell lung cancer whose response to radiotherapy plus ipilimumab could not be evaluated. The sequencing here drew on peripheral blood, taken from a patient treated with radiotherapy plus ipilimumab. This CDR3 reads CASSPPGATEAFF. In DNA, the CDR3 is TGTGCCAGCAGCCCCCCGGGAGCAACTGAAGCTTTCTTT.